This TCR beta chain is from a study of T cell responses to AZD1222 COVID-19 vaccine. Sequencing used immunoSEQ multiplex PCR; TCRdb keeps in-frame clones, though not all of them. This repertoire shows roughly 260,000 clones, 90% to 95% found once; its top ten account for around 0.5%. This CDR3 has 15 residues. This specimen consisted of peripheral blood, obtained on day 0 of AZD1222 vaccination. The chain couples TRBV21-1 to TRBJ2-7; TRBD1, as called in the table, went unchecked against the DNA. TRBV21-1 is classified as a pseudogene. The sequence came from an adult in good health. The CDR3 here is CASSNGDSVSYEQYF. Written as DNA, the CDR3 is TGTGCCAGCAGCAATGGGGACAGCGTCTCCTACGAGCAGTACTTC.